This T cell receptor beta chain was sequenced in a study of blood T cells in healthy people across ages (dated by TCRdb to between 2014 and 2017). A note on the overall study: In model experiments, template switching captured about one uniquely barcoded TCR beta cDNA molecule for every two T cells. The study measured age-related changes in TCR beta repertoire diversity using deep sequencing normalized with unique cDNA molecular identifiers. Four age groups were formed from the donors: young (average approximately 15 years), middle-aged (more than 35), aged (62) and long-lived (less than 85). To avoid experimental bias, donors of different ages were randomly spread across the sequencing lanes. Two additional independent replicas of 1 million unique cDNA reads from the same blood draw were analyzed for two donors (one aged 18 to 30 and one aged 80 or older).

What the study reported, not specific to this receptor: The CMV infection status of donors was not known, potentially confounding age-related changes in expanded clonotypes. Observed TCR beta diversity per million T cells fell roughly linearly with age, and a significant reduction was already apparent by age roughly 41. Total diversity estimates from one million sequenced T cells were considered lower bounds and underestimates. Conclusive comparison of naive and antigen-experienced compartments was prevented by the profiling of bulk unsorted PBMCs. Compared with the aged group, more naive CD4+ T cells, fewer expanded clones and increased TCR diversity were shown by the long-lived group, suggesting age selection. There was a strong correlation between observed TCR beta diversity and the percentage of naive T cells measured by flow cytometry.

Libraries were built with 5' RACE. Sequenced using an Illumina HiSeq 2500. A second PCR of 7 to 11 cycles was performed with a sample-barcoded 5' primer and a J-beta primer mix. Each TCR beta cDNA molecule received a unique molecular identifier from a template-switch 5' adaptor carrying 12 random nucleotides. At least 2.5 million CDR3-containing paired-end reads were obtained from each sample. First-strand cDNA synthesis was performed from all RNA using the Mint cDNA synthesis kit, with priming by a TRBC-specific oligonucleotide. Following uracil-DNA glycosylase treatment, all cDNA underwent a first 18-cycle PCR with the universal primers M1SS and BC2_uni_R. In the source study's methods: For normalization, 1 million high-quality reads, each with a distinct molecular identifier, were randomly selected from each sample. Instead of being binned into consensus sequences, reads with shared molecular identifiers were discarded. MiTCR, with a Q25 quality threshold and the strictest error-elimination algorithm, was used for CDR3 identification, clonotype clustering and error correction. Lower-bound total TCR beta diversity was estimated with a nonparametric unseen species model using Euler transformation. The public reads were quality trimmed at Q25 with fastp and then assembled into clones with MiXCR by TCRdb, keeping productive beta chains. Entries that share a CDR3 protein sequence are merged under the most common genes and DNA. None of the V and J calls come from the authors' own analysis; TCRdb made them. The sample table records around 280,000 distinct CDR3 sequences; roughly 29% of these occur just once. The top ten hold around 30% of the sample.

Between the V and J ends, shortened by 3 bases and 0 bases respectively, the junction contains 18 bases. The CDR3 goes from the cysteine to the phenylalanine over 18 residues. CDR3 DNA is the only sequence kept; it has 54 bases, read in frame from the first base. The germline V gene (reference sequence) sets CDR1 to MNHEY and CDR2 to SMNVEV. Turning to this clonotype: The antigen this receptor binds is unknown. The record has no base qualities; no much larger clone is one base away.

Systemically healthy Caucasian individuals from Russia, 39 in total and aged about 6 to 95 years, were included as donors. Each donor gave around 9.8 milliliters of peripheral blood, collected into EDTA-treated Vacutainer tubes. PBMCs were isolated by Ficoll-Paque density-gradient centrifugation, with at least 7 million obtained per sample. Total RNA was extracted from PBMCs with Trizol reagent, with at least 6 micrograms obtained per sample. For every donor, an aliquot of PBMCs went through flow cytometry to measure the percentages of naive CD45RAhigh/CD27high T cells. The chain is made from TRBV27 and TRBJ2-1, with a weak D call of TRBD2 (6 bases match). This TCR was recovered from a woman aged 70-85 years in good health. What was sequenced was blood. The DNA is TGTGCCAGCAGTTTGAGATATAGCGGAGGGAGCTCCTACAATGAGCAGTTCTTC. Its protein reads: CASSLRYSGGSSYNEQFF.